A selection of T cell receptor beta chains follows, all from one sample in a study of cytomegalovirus exposure and HLA in healthy donors. Using immunoSEQ multiplex PCR, the repertoire was profiled, and TCRdb retains in-frame clones only, with some absent. This sample has under 150,000 clones, with around nine tenths found just once. Sequencing was done on a sample of PBMCs. All receptors come from a man aged 18 to 35 in good health and CMV-seropositive. The CDR3 runs from the conserved cysteine through the conserved F or W. The D gene is left open where the match is weak. Only part of the rows carry a size: once, few, many, or a class if the clone is expanded.

>NA|TRBJ2-5|NA|TRBV20-1
TGCAGTGCTAGCCAAGCCGGGACCCAGTACTTC
CSASQAGTQYF
>few|TRBJ1-3|NA|TRBV19
TGTGCCAGTAGTATGACAGCTCCAGGAAACACCATATATTTT
CASSMTAPGNTIYF
>NA|TRBJ2-1|TRBD1|TRBV13
TGTGCCAGCAGCTTAGATACAGGGGATGAGCAGTTCTTC
CASSLDTGDEQFF
>NA|TRBJ2-7|TRBD2|TRBV2
TGTGCCAGCTGCGAAGGCGGGAGAGGTAACGAGCAGTACTTC
CASCEGGRGNEQYF
>NA|TRBJ2-5|NA|TRBV7-9
TGTGCCAGCAGCTTAGTAGCGGCCATGGAGACCCAGTACTTC
CASSLVAAMETQYF
>NA|TRBJ1-6|TRBD1|TRBV30
TGTGCCTGGAGTGTACAGGGGGCGGATTCACCCCTCCACTTT
CAWSVQGADSPLHF
>NA|TRBJ2-1|TRBD2|TRBV5-6
TGTGCCAGCAGCTTGGAGGTTAGCGGGGCCTCCTACAATGAGCAGTTCTTC
CASSLEVSGASYNEQFF
>NA|TRBJ2-2|TRBD1|TRBV13
TGTGCCAGCAGCTTGCGCCGGGACAGAGGGACCGGGGAGCTGTTTTTT
CASSLRRDRGTGELFF
>NA|TRBJ2-1|TRBD1|TRBV30
TGTGCCTGGAGTCGACAGGGGGGCAATGAGCAGTTCTTC
CAWSRQGGNEQFF
>NA|TRBJ2-3|TRBD1|TRBV11-3
TGTGCCAGCACCCACCCGGGACAGGAACCAGATACGCAGTATTTT
CASTHPGQEPDTQYF
>NA|TRBJ1-2|NA|TRBV14
TGTGCCAGCAGCCAAGTACACAGCTATGGCTACACCTTC
CASSQVHSYGYTF
>NA|TRBJ1-5|TRBD1|TRBV18
TGTGCCAGCTCACAGGGACAGGCAAGCGGCCCCCAGCATTTT
CASSQGQASGPQHF
>NA|TRBJ2-1|TRBD1|TRBV9
TGTGCCAGCAGCCTTCGACAGGGGAAAAGCTCCTACAATGAGCAGTTCTTC
CASSLRQGKSSYNEQFF
>NA|TRBJ2-5|TRBD1|TRBV19
TGTGCCAGTAGTATCGGACAGGGTGGGCGCATGGAGACCCAGTACTTC
CASSIGQGGRMETQYF
>few|TRBJ2-7|TRBD2|TRBV27
TGTGCCAGCAGCTTTCGGGGGGGAAGCTCCTACGAGCAGTACTTC
CASSFRGGSSYEQYF
>once|TRBJ1-5|NA|TRBV28
TGTGCCAGCAGTTTTGACAGGTCGGGCAATCAGCCCCAGCATTTT
CASSFDRSGNQPQHF
>NA|TRBJ2-4|NA|TRBV5-6
TGTGCCAGCAGCTTGGTCGGGGGAACCAAAAACATTCAGTACTTC
CASSLVGGTKNIQYF
>NA|TRBJ1-4|NA|TRBV6-1
TGTGCCAGCAGTTTACAGGGTAATGAAAAACTGTTTTTT
CASSLQGNEKLFF
>NA|TRBJ2-7|TRBD1|TRBV7-9
TGTGCCAGCAGCTTCGATATGCCAGGGGGCGAGCAGTACTTC
CASSFDMPGGEQYF
>NA|TRBJ2-1|NA|TRBV4-2
TGTGCCAGCAGCCAGACTAGTTTGTCCTACAATGAGCAGTTCTTC
CASSQTSLSYNEQFF
>NA|TRBJ2-4|NA|TRBV11-2
TGTGCCAGCAGCTTAGATTTGGCTTCAAGGGGAAACATTCAGTACTTC
CASSLDLASRGNIQYF
>NA|TRBJ2-1|NA|TRBV18
TGTGCCAGCTCACCTCGGGCGTACAGGGACAATGAGCAGTTCTTC
CASSPRAYRDNEQFF
>NA|TRBJ2-2|NA|TRBV14
TGTGCCAGCAGCCAAGGAATACGTGTGGGGAGAAACTACACCGGGGAGCTGTTTTTT
CASSQGIRVGRNYTGELFF
>NA|TRBJ1-2|TRBD1|TRBV5-1
TGCGCCAGCAGCTGGGGGGACAGGGTCGACTATGGCTACACCTTC
CASSWGDRVDYGYTF
>NA|TRBJ2-7|TRBD1|TRBV30
TGTGCCGGTGACAGGGTAGGATCCTACGAGCAGTACTTC
CAGDRVGSYEQYF
>many|TRBJ2-5|TRBD2|TRBV2
TGTGCCAGCCTACTAGCGAACCAAGAGACCCAGTACTTC
CASLLANQETQYF
>NA|TRBJ1-5|TRBD1|TRBV11-3
TGTGCCAGCAGCTTAGGGGGACAGGGGTCTAATCAGCCCCAGCATTTT
CASSLGGQGSNQPQHF
>NA|TRBJ2-7|NA|TRBV7-2
TGTGCCAGCAGCCGCGTGACAGGATTGGGATACGAGCAGTACTTC
CASSRVTGLGYEQYF
>NA|TRBJ2-7|TRBD2|TRBV19
TGTGCCAGTAGTATAGTGTCAGGGAGGGCGTCCGAGCAGTACTTC
CASSIVSGRASEQYF
>NA|TRBJ2-6|TRBD1|TRBV29-1
TGCAGCGTTGGGGGGACAGGGGGCTTCTCTGGGGCCAACGTCCTGACTTTC
CSVGGTGGFSGANVLTF
>NA|TRBJ1-1|NA|TRBV19
TGTGCCAGTAGTATAGGTGCAGGGTTGAACACTGAAGCTTTCTTT
CASSIGAGLNTEAFF